What follows are 21 T cell receptor beta chains derived from one specimen sequenced in a study of regulatory T cells in long-lasting Graves disease. Arm-PCR with iRepertoire HTBI primers amplified the CDR3 regions for these TCR beta libraries. TCRdb re-derived calls from the multiplex PCR reads in MiXCR, one entry per CDR3 protein. The table lists around 460,000 distinct CDR3 sequences, 14% of them singletons. The time point here: newly diagnosed GD, antithyroid drugs for less than 3 months. PBMC RNA was the source of the TCR library. These same data were also listed under a study on T cells in Graves' hyperthyroidism and ophthalmopathy.

The material sequenced was peripheral blood mononuclear cells (PBMCs), taken at new diagnosis, from a patient treated with antithyroid drugs. The receptors here all came from a woman aged 50 to 60 with Graves disease.

The chain is built from TRBV4-1 and TRBJ1-1; unclear D gene. Trimming pared 0 bases from V and 2 bases from J, leaving 7 bases between. The CDR3 length is 14 residues. The V gene's germline CDR1 is MGHRA and CDR2 YSYEKL. The CDR3 reads CASSQDLSNTEAFF. In DNA, the CDR3 is TGCGCCAGCAGCCAAGACCTTTCCAACACTGAAGCTTTCTTT.

In this sample, this clonotype turned up a few times. The chain uses TRBV6-5 and TRBJ1-5, with D maybe TRBD1 (5 bases). V shed 0 bases and J shed 5 bases, with 11 bases lying between them. CDR1 is MNHEY and CDR2 is SVGAGI in the germline V gene. The CDR3 contains 15 residues. The DNA of the CDR3 is TGTGCCAGCAGTTACTCGACAGAGAGATATCAGCCCCAGCATTTT. It codes for CASSYSTERYQPQHF.

This clonotype was seen many times. The CDR3 sequence is CASSGLGGFQETQYF. The CDR3 bases are TGTGCCAGCAGTGGCTTAGGCGGGTTCCAAGAGACCCAGTACTTC. The rearrangement uses TRBV28 and TRBJ2-5; D possibly corresponds to TRBD2 (5 bases). The V gene's germline CDR1 is MDHEN and CDR2 SYDVKM. There are 15 residues in the CDR3. V shed 5 bases and J shed 1 base, with 14 bases lying between them.

This clonotype was seen ten or more times. The rearrangement links TRBV4-2 to TRBJ1-2; D is unclear. V was shortened by 1 base and J by 11 bases, with 11 bases between the two germline ends. The germline V gene encodes CDR1 LGHNA and CDR2 YNFKEQ. The CDR3 sequence is 12 residues long. CDR3 sequence reads: CASSQVTTEYTF. CDR3 coding DNA: TGTGCCAGCAGCCAAGTTACAACAGAGTACACCTTC.

This clonotype was detected ten times or more. The rearrangement links TRBV7-8 to TRBJ1-4, with unresolved D. Germline lookup yields CDR1 SGHVS and CDR2 FQNEAQ. The CDR3 is made up of 12 amino acids. V lost 1 base and J 6 bases, leaving 3 bases between the germline ends. CDR3 nucleotides: TGTGCCAGCAGCTTAGGGGATGAAAAACTGTTTTTT. It yields the protein CASSLGDEKLFF.

This clonotype was found a few times. The chain has TRBV7-3 and TRBJ2-1; 9 positions match TRBD2. This CDR3 spans 16 amino acids. The J segment lost 10 bases and the V segment lost 2 bases, leaving 12 bases of the junction unmatched. CDR1 is SGHTA and CDR2 is FQGTGA in the germline V gene. In nucleotides, the CDR3 is TGTGCCAGCAGCTTATCTCCCGGACTAGCGAAACAGGAGCAGTTCTTC. It is translated as CASSLSPGLAKQEQFF.

The chain is built from TRBV25-1 and TRBJ1-1, with 8 positions matching TRBD1. The CDR3 runs to 13 residues. The V segment lost 8 bases and the J segment 3 bases; nucleotides outside the gene matches: 5. Per germline, CDR1 MGHDK and CDR2 SYGVNS. This chain's CDR3 is CASRDRRDTEAFF. Here the CDR3 DNA reads TGTGCCAGCCGGGACAGGAGGGACACTGAAGCTTTCTTT.

Many counts were recorded for this clonotype. The chain employs TRBV25-1 and TRBJ1-2, with a possible D match to TRBD1 (6 bases). Deletions cut 2 bases from V and 4 bases from J, with 11 bases between. CDR3 size: 14 residues. Germline CDR1 and CDR2: MGHDK and SYGVNS. The CDR3 DNA sequence: TGTGCCAGCAGTGAAAGGGGGGGAGTCTATGGCTACACCTTC. Its protein is CASSERGGVYGYTF.

This clonotype was recorded at least ten times. The V gene is TRBV2, the J gene TRBJ1-2, with D hard to call. Trimming removed 5 bases at V and 0 bases at J, with 7 bases between. Germline V gene data show CDR1 as SNHLY and CDR2 as FYNNEI. CDR3 length: 13 amino acids. In DNA form, the CDR3 reads TGTGCCAGCAGTTTAGACACTAACTATGGCTACACCTTC. It encodes CASSLDTNYGYTF. Supplemented by reference TRBV2 and TRBJ1-2, the full variable domain reads EPEVTQTPSHQVTQMGQEVILRCVPISNHLYFYWYRQILGQKVEFLVSFYNNEISEKSEIFDDQFSVERPDGSNFTLKIRSTKLEDSAMYFCASSLDTNYGYTFGSGTRLTVV.

The table lists this clonotype with a few counts. The V and J genes are TRBV19 and TRBJ2-5; the D is unclear. V lost 3 bases and J lost 1, with 12 bases in between. The CDR3 has 15 amino acids. Germline loops: CDR1 LNHDA, CDR2 SQIVND (reference sequence). CDR3 coding DNA: TGTGCCAGTAGTATTACGGCAGGTATCCAAGAGACCCAGTACTTC. This codes for CASSITAGIQETQYF.

The sample holds a few counts of this clonotype. This rearrangement joins TRBV19 to TRBJ2-2; no clear D gene. CDR1 is LNHDA, CDR2 SQIVND, per germline (reference sequence). Deletions cut 6 bases from V and 0 bases from J, with 14 bases between. The length of the CDR3 is 16 residues. The CDR3 DNA reads TGTGCCAGTAGGTTCAACTCACCAACGAACACCGGGGAGCTGTTTTTT. As protein: CASRFNSPTNTGELFF.

This clonotype was recorded a few times. This chain links TRBV11-3 with TRBJ2-2; 10 positions match TRBD1. The CDR3 has 15 residues. The junction had 1 base not matched to a gene; V was cut back by 3 bases and J by 3 bases. CDR1 SGHNT and CDR2 YENEEA come from the germline V gene. CDR3 coding DNA: TGTGCCAGCAGCTTTGACAGGGGGCACACCGGGGAGCTGTTTTTT. Translation gives CASSFDRGHTGELFF.

This clonotype was seen many times. The chain links TRBV12-3 or TRBV12-4 to TRBJ2-3; 10 bases line up with TRBD2. After removal of 1 base from V and 4 bases from J, the junction contained 5 bases not matched to a gene. There are 16 residues in the CDR3. DNA for the CDR3: TGTGCCAGCAGTTTAGAACTAGCGGGAAGTGCAGATACGCAGTATTTT. Translating gives CASSLELAGSADTQYF.

This clonotype has only a few counts. The chain has TRBV25-1 and TRBJ1-1, with D possibly TRBD1 on 5 matching bases. There are 18 residues in the CDR3. Germline lookup yields CDR1 MGHDK and CDR2 SYGVNS. With 1 base removed from V and 1 base from J, the gap between germline ends came to 19 bases. The CDR3 loop reads CASSEFPQGLIPNTEAFF. The DNA for the CDR3 is TGTGCCAGCAGTGAATTTCCTCAGGGTTTGATCCCGAACACTGAAGCTTTCTTT.

Of note for this clonotype: A much larger clone sits a single nucleotide away, making a read error possible. The J gene is TRBJ2-7, the V gene TRBV18; 7 bases map to TRBD1. Germline CDR1 reads KGHSH; CDR2 reads LQKENI. The CDR3 sequence is 14 residues long. This chain's CDR3 is CVSSPAGGSFEQYF. CDR3 sequence (DNA): TGTGTCAGCTCACCAGCAGGGGGTTCGTTCGAGCAGTACTTC.

On this clonotype: A much bigger clone sits one base away, suggesting this may be a read error. The chain combines TRBV6-1 with TRBJ2-1; D not resolved. This CDR3 region has 16 residues. The germline V and J ends were trimmed by 5 bases and 5 bases, with 19 bases remaining between them. CDR1 and CDR2 (germline): MNHNS, SASEGT. In nucleotides, the CDR3 is TGTGCCAGCAGTACCCGGGTGTCTCAAGGGAACAATGAGCAGTTCTTC. Its protein product is CASSTRVSQGNNEQFF.

This clonotype has ten or more counts. The CDR3 reads CASSLGASGYTDTQYF. As DNA, the CDR3 is TGCGCCAGCAGCTTGGGGGCTAGCGGCTACACAGATACGCAGTATTTT. The chain joins TRBV5-1 to TRBJ2-3; TRBD2 matches at 7 bases. Germline loops: CDR1 SGHRS, CDR2 YFSETQ. V dropped 0 bases and J dropped 2; count of bases not matched to a gene: 6. The CDR3 has 16 amino acids.

This clonotype was seen many times. This chain joins TRBV20-1 and TRBJ2-1, with a tentative D call TRBD2 (7 bases). V was shortened by 6 bases and J by 8 bases, with 14 bases between the two germline ends. CDR1 is DFQATT and CDR2 is SNEGSKA in the germline V gene (reference sequence). The length of the CDR3 is 12 residues. The CDR3 DNA is TGCAGTGCGTCACGCGGGGGCGATGAGCAGTTCTTC. This gives the protein CSASRGGDEQFF.

This clonotype was observed many times. The chain is built from TRBV9 and TRBJ2-7; possibly TRBD1 for D (5 bases). Germline V CDR1 and CDR2: SGDLS, YYNGEE. The CDR3 consists of 15 residues. Trimming stripped 4 bases from V and 0 bases from J, with 14 bases between. The CDR3 region is CASSRSLDNSYEQYF. CDR3 nucleotides: TGTGCCAGCAGCAGGAGCCTGGACAACTCCTACGAGCAGTACTTC. The whole variable domain, filled in from reference TRBV9 and TRBJ2-7, reads DSGVTQTPKHLITATGQRVTLRCSPRSGDLSVYWYQQSLDQGLQFLIQYYNGEERAKGNILERFSAQQFPDLHSELNLSSLELGDSALYFCASSRSLDNSYEQYFGPGTRLTVT.

The rearrangement joins TRBV20-1 to TRBJ1-6, with 8 nucleotides matching TRBD1. The CDR3 sequence is 19 residues long. CDR1 and CDR2 (germline): DFQATT, SNEGSKA (reference sequence). The V gene end was trimmed by 1 base and the J gene end by 0 bases; junction bases not matched to a gene: 11. CDR3 region: CSARVVFRTGSSYNSPLHF. In DNA, the CDR3 is TGCAGTGCTAGAGTGGTATTTAGGACAGGGAGCTCCTATAATTCACCCCTCCACTTT.

This clonotype occurred many times. The chain carries TRBV18 and TRBJ1-1; D is perhaps TRBD1 (5 bases). Germline assignment: CDR1 KGHSH and CDR2 LQKENI. The CDR3 is 14 amino acids. V lost 3 bases and J lost 3, with 11 bases in between. The CDR3 sequence: CASSPRGPDTEAFF. CDR3 DNA sequence: TGTGCCAGCTCACCGAGGGGTCCGGACACTGAAGCTTTCTTT. Variable domain in full (rest from reference TRBV18 and TRBJ1-1): NAGVMQNPRHLVRRRGQEARLRCSPMKGHSHVYWYRQLPEEGLKFMVYLQKENIIDESGMPKERFSAEFPKEGPSILRIQQVVRGDSAAYFCASSPRGPDTEAFFGQGTRLTVV.